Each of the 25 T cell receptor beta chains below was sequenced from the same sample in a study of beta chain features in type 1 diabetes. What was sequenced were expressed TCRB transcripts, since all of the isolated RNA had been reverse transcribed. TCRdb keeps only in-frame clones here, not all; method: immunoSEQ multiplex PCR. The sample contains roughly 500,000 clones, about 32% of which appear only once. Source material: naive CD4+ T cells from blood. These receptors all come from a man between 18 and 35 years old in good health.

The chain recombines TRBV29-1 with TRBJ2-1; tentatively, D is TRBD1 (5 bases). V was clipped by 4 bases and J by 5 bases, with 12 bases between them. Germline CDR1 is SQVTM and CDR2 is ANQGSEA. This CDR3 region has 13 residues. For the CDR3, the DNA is TGCAGCGTTGGGCAGGGCAAGGACAATGAGCAGTTCTTC. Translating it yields CSVGQGKDNEQFF.

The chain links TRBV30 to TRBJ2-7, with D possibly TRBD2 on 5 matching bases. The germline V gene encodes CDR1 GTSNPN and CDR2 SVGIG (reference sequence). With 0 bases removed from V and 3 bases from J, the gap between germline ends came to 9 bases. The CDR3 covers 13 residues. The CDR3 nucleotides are TGTGCCTGGAGTGTACAACGGGACTACGAGCAGTACTTC. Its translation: CAWSVQRDYEQYF.

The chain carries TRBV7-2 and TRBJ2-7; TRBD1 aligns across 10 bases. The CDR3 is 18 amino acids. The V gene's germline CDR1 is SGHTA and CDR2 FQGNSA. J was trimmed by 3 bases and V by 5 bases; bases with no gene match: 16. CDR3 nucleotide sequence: TGTGCCAGCAGCCGCCGAAGTTTAGGTGGGACAGGGGTCTACGAGCAGTACTTC. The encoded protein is CASSRRSLGGTGVYEQYF. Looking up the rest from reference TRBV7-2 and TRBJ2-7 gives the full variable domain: GAGVSQSPSNKVTEKGKDVELRCDPISGHTALYWYRQSLGQGLEFLIYFQGNSAPDKSGLPSDRFSAERTGGSVSTLTIQRTQQEDSAVYLCASSRRSLGGTGVYEQYFGPGTRLTVT.

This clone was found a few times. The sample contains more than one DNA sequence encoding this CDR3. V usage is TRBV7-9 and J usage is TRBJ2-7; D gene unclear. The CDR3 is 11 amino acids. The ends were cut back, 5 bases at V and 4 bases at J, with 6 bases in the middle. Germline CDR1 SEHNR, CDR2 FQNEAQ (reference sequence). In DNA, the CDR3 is TGTGCCAGCAGCCCGCGTTACGAGCAGTACTTC. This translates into CASSPRYEQYF.

CDR3 residues: CSVEGSGSLSTDTQYF. As DNA, the CDR3 is TGCAGCGTTGAAGGTAGCGGGAGTCTTAGCACAGATACGCAGTATTTT. V usage is TRBV29-1 and J usage is TRBJ2-3; 9 bases are a match to TRBD2. V gave up 1 base and J gave up 0 bases; unmatched junction bases: 5. The CDR3 contains 16 residues. Per germline, CDR1 SQVTM and CDR2 ANQGSEA.

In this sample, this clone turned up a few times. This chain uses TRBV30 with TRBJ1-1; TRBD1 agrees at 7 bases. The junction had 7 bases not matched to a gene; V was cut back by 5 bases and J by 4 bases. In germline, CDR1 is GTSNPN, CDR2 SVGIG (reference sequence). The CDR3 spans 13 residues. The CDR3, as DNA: TGTGCCTGGGGTAACAGGGGCGGCACTGAAGCTTTCTTT. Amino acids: CAWGNRGGTEAFF.

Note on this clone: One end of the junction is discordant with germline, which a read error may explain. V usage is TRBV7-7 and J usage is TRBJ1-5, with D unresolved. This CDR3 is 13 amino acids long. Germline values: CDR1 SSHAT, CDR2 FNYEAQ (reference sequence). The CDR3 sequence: CASSRAPFEPQHF. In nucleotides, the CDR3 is TGTGCTAGCAGCAGAGCCCCGTTTGAGCCCCAGCATTTT.

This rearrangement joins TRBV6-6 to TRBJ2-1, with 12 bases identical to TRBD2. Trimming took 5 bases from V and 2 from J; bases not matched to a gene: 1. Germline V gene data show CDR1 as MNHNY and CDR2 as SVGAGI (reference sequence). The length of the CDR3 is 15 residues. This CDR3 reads CASSLAGGTYNEQFF. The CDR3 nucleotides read TGTGCCAGCAGTCTAGCGGGAGGGACCTACAATGAGCAGTTCTTC.

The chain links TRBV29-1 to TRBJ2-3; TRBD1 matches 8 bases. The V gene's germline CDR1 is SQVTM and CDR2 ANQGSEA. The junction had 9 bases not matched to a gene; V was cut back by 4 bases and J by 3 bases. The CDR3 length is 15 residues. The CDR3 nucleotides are TGCAGCGTTGGTACGAGGACAGGGACGACAGATACGCAGTATTTT. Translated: CSVGTRTGTTDTQYF.

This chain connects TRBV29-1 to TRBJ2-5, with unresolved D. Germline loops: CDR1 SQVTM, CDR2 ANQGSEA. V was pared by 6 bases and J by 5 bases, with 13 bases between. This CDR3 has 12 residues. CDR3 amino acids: CSVQPSAETQYF. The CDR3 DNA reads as TGCAGCGTCCAACCATCCGCGGAGACCCAGTACTTC.

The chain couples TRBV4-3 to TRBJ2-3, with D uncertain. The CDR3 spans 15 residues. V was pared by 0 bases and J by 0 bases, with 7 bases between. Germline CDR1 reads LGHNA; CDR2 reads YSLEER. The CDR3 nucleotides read TGCGCCAGCAGCCAAGATGCGCCTAGCACAGATACGCAGTATTTT. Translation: CASSQDAPSTDTQYF.

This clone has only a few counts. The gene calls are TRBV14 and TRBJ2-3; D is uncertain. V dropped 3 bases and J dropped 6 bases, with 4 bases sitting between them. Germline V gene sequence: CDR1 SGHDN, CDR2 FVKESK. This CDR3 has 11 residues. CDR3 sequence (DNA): TGTGCCAGCAGCCATGCCGATACGCAGTATTTT. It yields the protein CASSHADTQYF.

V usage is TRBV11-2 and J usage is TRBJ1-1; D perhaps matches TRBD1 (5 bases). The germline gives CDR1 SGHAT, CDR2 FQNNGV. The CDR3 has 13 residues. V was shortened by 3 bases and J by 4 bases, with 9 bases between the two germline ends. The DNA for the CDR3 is TGTGCCAGCAGCTTGGGACGGGGCACTGAAGCTTTCTTT. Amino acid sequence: CASSLGRGTEAFF.

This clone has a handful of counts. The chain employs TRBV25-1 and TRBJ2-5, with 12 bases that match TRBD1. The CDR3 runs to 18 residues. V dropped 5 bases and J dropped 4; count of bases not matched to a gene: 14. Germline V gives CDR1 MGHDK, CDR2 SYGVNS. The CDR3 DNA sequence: TGTGCCAGCAGTCCCTTGATCGAGGGACAGGGGGCAGGAGAGACCCAGTACTTC. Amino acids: CASSPLIEGQGAGETQYF.

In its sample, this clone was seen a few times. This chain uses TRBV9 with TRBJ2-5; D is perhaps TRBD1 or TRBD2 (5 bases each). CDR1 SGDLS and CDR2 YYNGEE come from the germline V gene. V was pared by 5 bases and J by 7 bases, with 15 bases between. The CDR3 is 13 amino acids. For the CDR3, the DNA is TGTGCCAGCAGTCCCGGGACCGCGGGGACCCAGTACTTC. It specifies CASSPGTAGTQYF.

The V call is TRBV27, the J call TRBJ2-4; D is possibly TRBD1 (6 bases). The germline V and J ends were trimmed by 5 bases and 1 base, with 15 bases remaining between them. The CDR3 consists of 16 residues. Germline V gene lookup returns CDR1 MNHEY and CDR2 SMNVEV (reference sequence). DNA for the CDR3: TGTGCCAGCAGTCCTACAGGGTTCCCCGCCAAAAACATTCAGTACTTC. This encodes CASSPTGFPAKNIQYF.

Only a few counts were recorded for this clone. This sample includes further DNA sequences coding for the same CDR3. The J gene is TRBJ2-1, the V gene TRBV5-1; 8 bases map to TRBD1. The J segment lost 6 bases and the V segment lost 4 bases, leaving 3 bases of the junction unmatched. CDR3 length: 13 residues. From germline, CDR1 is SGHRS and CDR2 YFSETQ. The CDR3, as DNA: TGCGCCAGCAGCCTCGGGACAGGCAATGAGCAGTTCTTC. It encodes CASSLGTGNEQFF.

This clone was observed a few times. CDR3 DNA sequence: TGTGCCTGGAGTGTAGGCCTAGCGGGCCACTACGAGCAGTACTTC. Translated, it gives CAWSVGLAGHYEQYF. The chain joins TRBV30 to TRBJ2-7; TRBD2 aligns across 8 bases. The ends lost 0 bases at V and 3 bases at J; junction bases unmatched: 7. The CDR3 loop spans 15 amino acids. In germline, CDR1 is GTSNPN, CDR2 SVGIG (reference sequence).

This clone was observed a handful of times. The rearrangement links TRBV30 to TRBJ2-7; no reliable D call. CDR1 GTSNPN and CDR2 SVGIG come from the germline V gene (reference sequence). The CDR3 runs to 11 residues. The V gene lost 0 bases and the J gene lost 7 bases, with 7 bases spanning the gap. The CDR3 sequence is CAWSVREEQYF. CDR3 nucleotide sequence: TGTGCCTGGAGTGTACGAGAAGAGCAGTACTTC.

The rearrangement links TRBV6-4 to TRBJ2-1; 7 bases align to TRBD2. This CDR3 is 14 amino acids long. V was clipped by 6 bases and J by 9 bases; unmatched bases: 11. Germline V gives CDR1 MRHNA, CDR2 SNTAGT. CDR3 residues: CASRESGLGREQFF. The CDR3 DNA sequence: TGTGCCAGCAGAGAATCTGGACTAGGCCGTGAGCAGTTCTTC.

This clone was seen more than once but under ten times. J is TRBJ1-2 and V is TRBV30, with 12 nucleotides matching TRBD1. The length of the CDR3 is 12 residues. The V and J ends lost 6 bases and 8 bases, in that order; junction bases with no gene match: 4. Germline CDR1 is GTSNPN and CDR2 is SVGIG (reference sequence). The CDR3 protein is CACGTGGRGYTF. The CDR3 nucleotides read TGTGCCTGCGGGACAGGGGGCAGGGGCTACACCTTC.

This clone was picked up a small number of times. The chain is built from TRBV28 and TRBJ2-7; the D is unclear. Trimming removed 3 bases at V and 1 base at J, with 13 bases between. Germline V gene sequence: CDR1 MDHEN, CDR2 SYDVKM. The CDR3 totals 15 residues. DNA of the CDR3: TGTGCCAGCAGTTTGCACCCGGAATCTTCCTACGAGCAGTACTTC. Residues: CASSLHPESSYEQYF.

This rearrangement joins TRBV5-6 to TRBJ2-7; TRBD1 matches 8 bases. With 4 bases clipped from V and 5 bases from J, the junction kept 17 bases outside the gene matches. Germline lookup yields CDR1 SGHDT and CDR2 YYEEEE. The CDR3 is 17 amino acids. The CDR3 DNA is TGTGCCAGCAGCCCGACCCCCTCGGACAGGGCGAGGAACGAGCAGTACTTC. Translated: CASSPTPSDRARNEQYF.

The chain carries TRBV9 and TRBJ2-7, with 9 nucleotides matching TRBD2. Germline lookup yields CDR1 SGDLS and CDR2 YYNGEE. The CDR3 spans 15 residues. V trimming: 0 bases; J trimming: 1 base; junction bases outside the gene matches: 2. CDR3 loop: CASSVELAGSYEQYF. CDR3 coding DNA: TGTGCCAGCAGCGTAGAACTAGCGGGTTCCTACGAGCAGTACTTC.

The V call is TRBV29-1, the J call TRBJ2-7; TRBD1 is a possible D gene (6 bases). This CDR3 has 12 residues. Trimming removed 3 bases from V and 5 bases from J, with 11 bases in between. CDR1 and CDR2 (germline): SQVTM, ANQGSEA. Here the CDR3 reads CSVDTGQDEQYF. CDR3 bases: TGCAGCGTTGACACAGGGCAGGACGAGCAGTACTTC.